This T cell receptor (beta chain) was recorded in a study of cytomegalovirus exposure and HLA in healthy donors. PCR involved 60 Vbeta and 13 Jbeta primers. Sequenced by immunoSEQ multiplex PCR; TCRdb stores in-frame clones only, minus some. The table has approximately 110,000 clones, roughly 82% seen once; the top ten hold less than 15%. A note on this clone: What it binds is not known.

The V gene end was trimmed by 0 bases and the J gene end by 6 bases; junction bases not matched to a gene: 7. The CDR3 has 15 residues. CDR1 MNHEY and CDR2 SVGAGI come from the germline V gene. Study conclusions and caveats: TCR beta chains numbering some 160 were designated cytomegalovirus-associated.

The source is a woman in her sixties or seventies in good health and CMV-seropositive. The chain employs TRBV6-5 and TRBJ1-2, with 7 bases identical to TRBD1. Material: PBMCs. The CDR3 here is CASSYSNRGRHGYTF. In nucleotides, the CDR3 is TGTGCCAGCAGTTACTCGAACAGGGGAAGACATGGCTACACCTTC.